The clone carrying this TCR beta chain was recorded many times. Antigen specificity is unknown. The CDR3 covers 14 residues. With 7 bases clipped from V and 2 bases from J, the junction kept 8 bases outside the gene matches. Germline CDR1 and CDR2: LGHDT and YNNKEL (reference sequence). The sample originates from a study of T cell repertoires in cytomegalovirus infection. As for the study in general: An indication of both CMV infection and matching HLA type came from public TCR beta signatures.

TCRdb analysed the reads with MiXCR anew, one entry per CDR3 protein. The data hold about 310,000 distinct CDR3 sequences, with roughly a tenth observed a single time. General study findings and limits: There were HLA-C-restricted CMV-specific TCR beta clonotypes dominating the ex vivo response. Summed public TCR beta family frequency identified CMV carriers bearing the relevant HLA.

V gene TRBV3-1 combines with J gene TRBJ2-7; the match to TRBD1 covers 7 bases. The sequenced material came from PBMCs. The TCR was taken from a human donor in good health (CMV status not recorded). Some clones in this sample may be carry-over from other donors' samples. The CDR3 region has the DNA TGTGCCAGCACTAAACAGGGGCGCACCTACGAGCAGTACTTC. This sequence encodes CASTKQGRTYEQYF.